This T cell receptor (beta chain) derives from a study of blood T cell repertoires in COVID-19. Individuals drawn from approximately 26 US areas were roughly 18 to 95 years old. Symptom resolution, clearance, or two negative PCRs marked donors in Cohort 3 as recovered. The assay was immunoSEQ multiplex PCR, and TCRdb's table has in-frame clones only and misses some. The repertoire has around 250,000 clones, roughly 88% of them found once; the top ten carry 1.9%. Germline-derived CDR1 and CDR2 are LGHDT and YNNKEL (reference sequence). The CDR3 has 17 residues. V lost 3 bases to trimming and J lost 7 bases; unmatched junction nucleotides: 9. This clone appeared many times.

This chain connects TRBV3-1 (or the pseudogene TRBV3-2) to TRBJ2-1, with TRBD2 identical over 13 bases. Sequencing was done on a sample of PBMCs or T cells enriched from blood (not recorded which). The TCR originated in a woman aged 45 to 65 who had recovered from COVID-19. CDR3 DNA: TGTGCCAGCAGCCATGAAGGACTAGCGGGAGAATTGAATGAGCAGTTCTTC. Protein product: CASSHEGLAGELNEQFF.